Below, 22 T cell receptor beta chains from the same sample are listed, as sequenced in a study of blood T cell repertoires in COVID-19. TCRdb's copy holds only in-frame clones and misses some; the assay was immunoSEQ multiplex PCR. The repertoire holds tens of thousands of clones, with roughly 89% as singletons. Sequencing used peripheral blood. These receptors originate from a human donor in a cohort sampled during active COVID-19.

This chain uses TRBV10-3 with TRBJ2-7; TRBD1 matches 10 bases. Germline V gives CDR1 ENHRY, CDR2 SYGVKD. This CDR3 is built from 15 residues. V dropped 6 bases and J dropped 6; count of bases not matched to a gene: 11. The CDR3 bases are TGTGCCATCAGCACCGGGACAGGGGAATCAGCCGAGCAGTACTTC. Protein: CAISTGTGESAEQYF.

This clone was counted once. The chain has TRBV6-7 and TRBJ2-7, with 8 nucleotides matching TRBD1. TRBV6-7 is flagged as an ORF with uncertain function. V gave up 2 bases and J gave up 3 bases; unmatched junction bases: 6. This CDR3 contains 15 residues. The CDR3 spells CASSYRQGRNYEQYF. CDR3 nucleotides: TGTGCCAGCAGTTACCGACAGGGGAGGAACTACGAGCAGTACTTC.

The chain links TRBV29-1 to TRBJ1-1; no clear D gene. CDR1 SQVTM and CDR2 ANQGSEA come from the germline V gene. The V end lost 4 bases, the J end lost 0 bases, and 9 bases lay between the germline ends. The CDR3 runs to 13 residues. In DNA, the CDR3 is TGCAGCGTTGCGTACAGCTTGAACACTGAAGCTTTCTTT. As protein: CSVAYSLNTEAFF.

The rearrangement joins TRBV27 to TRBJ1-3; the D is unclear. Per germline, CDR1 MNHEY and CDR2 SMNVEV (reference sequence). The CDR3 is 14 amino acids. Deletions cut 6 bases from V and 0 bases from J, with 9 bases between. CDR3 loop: CASSPQISGNTIYF. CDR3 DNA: TGTGCCAGCAGCCCACAGATCTCTGGAAACACCATATATTTT.

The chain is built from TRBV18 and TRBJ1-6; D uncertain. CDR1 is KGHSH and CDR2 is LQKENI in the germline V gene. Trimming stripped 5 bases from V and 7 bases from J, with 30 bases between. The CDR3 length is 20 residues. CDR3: CASSVTAAGLVSEQNSPLHF. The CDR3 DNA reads TGTGCCAGCTCAGTGACCGCAGCAGGCCTTGTGTCGGAACAAAATTCACCCCTCCACTTT.

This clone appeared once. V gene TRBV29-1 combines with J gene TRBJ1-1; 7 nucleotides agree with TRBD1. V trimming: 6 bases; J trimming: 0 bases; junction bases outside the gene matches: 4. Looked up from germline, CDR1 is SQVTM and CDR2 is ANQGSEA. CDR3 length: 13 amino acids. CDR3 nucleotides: TGCAGCGTAGTAACAGGGGTGAACACTGAAGCTTTCTTT. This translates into CSVVTGVNTEAFF.

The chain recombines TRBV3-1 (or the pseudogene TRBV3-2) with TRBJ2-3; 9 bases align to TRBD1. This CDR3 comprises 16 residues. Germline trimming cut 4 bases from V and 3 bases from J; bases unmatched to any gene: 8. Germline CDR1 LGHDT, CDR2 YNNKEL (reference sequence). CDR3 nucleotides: TGTGCCAGCAGCCTCCTGACAGGGGGGAATACAGATACGCAGTATTTT. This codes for CASSLLTGGNTDTQYF.

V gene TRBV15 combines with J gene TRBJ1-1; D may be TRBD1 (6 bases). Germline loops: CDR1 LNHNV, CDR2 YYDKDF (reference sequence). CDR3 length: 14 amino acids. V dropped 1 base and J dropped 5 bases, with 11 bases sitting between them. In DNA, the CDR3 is TGTGCCACCAGCAGAGGAGGGGGAGGGACTGAAGCTTTCTTT. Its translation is CATSRGGGGTEAFF.

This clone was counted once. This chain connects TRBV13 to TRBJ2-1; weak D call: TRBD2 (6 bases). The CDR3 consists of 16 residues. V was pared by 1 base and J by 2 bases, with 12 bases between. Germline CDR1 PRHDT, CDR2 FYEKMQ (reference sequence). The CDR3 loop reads CASSLAEGTPYNEQFF. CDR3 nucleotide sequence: TGTGCCAGCAGCTTAGCGGAGGGGACCCCCTACAATGAGCAGTTCTTC.

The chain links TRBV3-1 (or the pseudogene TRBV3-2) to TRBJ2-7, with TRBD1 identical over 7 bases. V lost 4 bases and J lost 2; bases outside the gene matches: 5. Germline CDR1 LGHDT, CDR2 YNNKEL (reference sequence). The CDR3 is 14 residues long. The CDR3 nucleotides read TGTGCCAGCAGCCCCAGACAGGGCCCCTACGAGCAGTACTTC. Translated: CASSPRQGPYEQYF.

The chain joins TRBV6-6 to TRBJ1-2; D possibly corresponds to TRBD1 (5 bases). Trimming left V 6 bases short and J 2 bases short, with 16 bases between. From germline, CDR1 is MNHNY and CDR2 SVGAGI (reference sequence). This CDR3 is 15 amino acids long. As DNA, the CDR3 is TGTGCCAGCAGCATTCGGGACTCCAGAAACTATGGCTACACCTTC. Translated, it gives CASSIRDSRNYGYTF.

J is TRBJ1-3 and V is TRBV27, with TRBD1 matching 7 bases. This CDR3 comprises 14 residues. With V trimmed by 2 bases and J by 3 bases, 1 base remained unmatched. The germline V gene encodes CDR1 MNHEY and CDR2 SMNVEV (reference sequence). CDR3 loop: CASSLNRGGNTIYF. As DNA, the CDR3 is TGTGCCAGCAGTTTAAACAGGGGTGGAAACACCATATATTTT.

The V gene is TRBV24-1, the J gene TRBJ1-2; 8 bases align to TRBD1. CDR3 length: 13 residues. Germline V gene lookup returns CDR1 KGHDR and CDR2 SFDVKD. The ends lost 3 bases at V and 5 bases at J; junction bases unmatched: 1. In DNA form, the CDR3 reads TGTGCCACCAGTGATCACAGGGGGTATGGCTACACCTTC. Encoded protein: CATSDHRGYGYTF.

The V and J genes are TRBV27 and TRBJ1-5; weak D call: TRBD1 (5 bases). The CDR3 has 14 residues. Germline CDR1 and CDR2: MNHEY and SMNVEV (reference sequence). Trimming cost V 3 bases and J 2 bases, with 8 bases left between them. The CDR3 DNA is TGTGCCAGCAGTTTCAGGGAGGGCAATCAGCCCCAGCATTTT. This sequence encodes CASSFREGNQPQHF.

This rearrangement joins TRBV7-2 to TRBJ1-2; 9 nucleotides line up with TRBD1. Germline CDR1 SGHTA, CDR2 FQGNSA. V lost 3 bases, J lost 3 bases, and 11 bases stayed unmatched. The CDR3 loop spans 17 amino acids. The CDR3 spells CASSFSGTGNGDYGYTF. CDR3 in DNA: TGTGCCAGCAGCTTTTCCGGGACAGGGAATGGGGACTATGGCTACACCTTC. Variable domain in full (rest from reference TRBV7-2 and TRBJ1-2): GAGVSQSPSNKVTEKGKDVELRCDPISGHTALYWYRQSLGQGLEFLIYFQGNSAPDKSGLPSDRFSAERTGGSVSTLTIQRTQQEDSAVYLCASSFSGTGNGDYGYTFGSGTRLTVV.

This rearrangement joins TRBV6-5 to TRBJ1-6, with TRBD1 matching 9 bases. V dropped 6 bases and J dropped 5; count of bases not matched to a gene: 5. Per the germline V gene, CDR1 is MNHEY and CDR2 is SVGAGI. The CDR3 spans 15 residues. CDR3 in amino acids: CASRRTGADNSPLHF. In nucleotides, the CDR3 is TGTGCCAGCAGGCGGACAGGGGCCGATAATTCACCCCTCCACTTT.

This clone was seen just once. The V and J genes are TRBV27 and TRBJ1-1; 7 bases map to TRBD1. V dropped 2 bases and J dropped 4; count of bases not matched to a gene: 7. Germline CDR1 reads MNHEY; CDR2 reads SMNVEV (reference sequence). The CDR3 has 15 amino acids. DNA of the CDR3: TGTGCCAGCAGTTTAAACAGGGGTAGGGGCACTGAAGCTTTCTTT. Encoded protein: CASSLNRGRGTEAFF.

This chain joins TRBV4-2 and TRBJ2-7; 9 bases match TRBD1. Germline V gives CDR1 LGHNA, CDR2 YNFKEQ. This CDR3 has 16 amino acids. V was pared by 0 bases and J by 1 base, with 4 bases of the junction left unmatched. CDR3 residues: CASSQDSGQGSYEQYF. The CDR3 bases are TGTGCCAGCAGCCAAGACTCGGGACAGGGTTCCTACGAGCAGTACTTC.

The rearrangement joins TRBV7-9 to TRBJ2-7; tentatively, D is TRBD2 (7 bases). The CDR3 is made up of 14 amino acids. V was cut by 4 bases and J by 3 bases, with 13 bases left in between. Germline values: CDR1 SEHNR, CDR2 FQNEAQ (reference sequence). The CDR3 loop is CASSWGGGLYEQYF. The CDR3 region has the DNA TGTGCCAGCAGCTGGGGAGGGGGACTCTACGAGCAGTACTTC. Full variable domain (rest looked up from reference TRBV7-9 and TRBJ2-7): DTGVSQNPRHKITKRGQNVTFRCDPISEHNRLYWYRQTLGQGPEFLTYFQNEAQLEKSRLLSDRFSAERPKGSFSTLEIQRTEQGDSAMYLCASSWGGGLYEQYFGPGTRLTVT.

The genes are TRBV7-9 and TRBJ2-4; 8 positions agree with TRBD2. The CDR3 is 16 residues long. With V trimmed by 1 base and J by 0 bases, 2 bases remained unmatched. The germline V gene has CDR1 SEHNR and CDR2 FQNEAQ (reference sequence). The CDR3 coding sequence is TGTGCCAGCAGCTTAGTCGGGGGGGCAGCCAAAAACATTCAGTACTTC. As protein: CASSLVGGAAKNIQYF.

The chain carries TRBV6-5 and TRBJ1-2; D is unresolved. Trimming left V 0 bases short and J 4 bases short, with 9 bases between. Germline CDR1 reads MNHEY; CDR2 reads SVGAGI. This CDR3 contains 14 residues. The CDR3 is CASSYSGVAYGYTF. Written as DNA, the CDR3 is TGTGCCAGCAGTTACTCCGGGGTCGCCTATGGCTACACCTTC.

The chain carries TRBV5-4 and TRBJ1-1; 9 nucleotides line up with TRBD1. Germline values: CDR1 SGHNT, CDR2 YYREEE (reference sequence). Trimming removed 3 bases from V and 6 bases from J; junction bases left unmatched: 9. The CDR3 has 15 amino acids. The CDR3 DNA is TGTGCCAGCAGCTCATTACAGGGGGCGCAGGCTGAAGCTTTCTTT. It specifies CASSSLQGAQAEAFF.